This T cell receptor (beta chain) was captured by sequencing in a study of CD8+CD57+ T cells in acquired aplastic anemia. This clonotype showed up just a few times. CDR1 is LNHDA, CDR2 SQIVND, per germline (reference sequence). The CDR3 length is 15 residues. Losses at the gene ends were 5 bases for V and 1 base for J; bases not matched to a gene: 6. Using genomic DNA as the template, TCR beta VDJ and CDR3 profiling was carried out. TCRdb itself ran the reads through MiXCR, one entry per CDR3 protein. The data show 400,000 to 500,000 distinct CDR3 sequences, 65% to 75% seen once. Sample: sorted CD4+, CD8+, or CD8+CD57+ T cells (not recorded which) from PBMCs. The TCR sequence derives from a human donor in good health, serving as a control. The chain carries TRBV19 and TRBJ2-7, with 9 bases fitting TRBD1. The CDR3: CASSSLGQGSYEQYF. CDR3 nucleotides: TGTGCCAGTAGTTCGTTGGGACAGGGATCCTACGAGCAGTACTTC.